Sequencing of this T cell receptor (beta chain) was carried out in a study of lymphopenia after photon versus proton radiotherapy. Whole-study results and caveats: Survival link was tested only in deceased patients; proton benefit remains a possibility. Post-nadir TCR diversity decline inversely tracked overall survival among those who died. After the lymphocyte nadir, photon-treated repertoires showed oligoclonal expansion, especially of CD8+ Temra cells. Under photons, naive T cells and diversity fell while effector/memory populations rose.

A remark on this clone: Its specificity is unknown.

Profiling relied on immunoSEQ multiplex PCR, and the TCRdb table lists in-frame clones only, not all of them. The sample gives about 61,000 clones, approximately 84% of which show up once; roughly 2.1% is in the top ten. Trimming shortened V by 2 bases and J by 7 bases, and 12 bases separated the two germline ends. Looked up from germline, CDR1 is SGHDT and CDR2 is YYEEEE. The CDR3 is made up of 13 amino acids. The genes are TRBV5-6 and TRBJ1-2; D unclear. The sequences come from peripheral blood, collected from a patient treated with photon-based radiotherapy. The source is a man in his forties with gastric cancer. Here the CDR3 DNA reads TGTGCCAGCAGCTTAGGAAGACTTGGTGGCTACACCTTC. It yields the protein CASSLGRLGGYTF. Looking up the rest from reference TRBV5-6 and TRBJ1-2 gives the full variable domain: DAGVTQSPTHLIKTRGQQVTLRCSPKSGHDTVSWYQQALGQGPQFIFQYYEEEERQRGNFPDRFSGHQFPNYSSELNVNALLLGDSALYLCASSLGRLGGYTFGSGTRLTVV.